These 18 T cell receptor beta chains share one sample of origin, sequenced in a study of blood T cell repertoires in COVID-19. Produced via immunoSEQ multiplex PCR; TCRdb's table is partial and in-frame only. The repertoire holds some 120,000 clones, with 70% to 90% as singletons. What was sequenced was peripheral blood. The receptors shown here come from a woman aged 50 to 60 with active or convalescent COVID-19.

J is TRBJ1-1 and V is TRBV12-3 or TRBV12-4; D ambiguous. Trimming shortened V by 5 bases and J by 11 bases, and 18 bases separated the two germline ends. The length of the CDR3 is 13 residues. CDR3 residues: CASSPPWATGAFF. As DNA, the CDR3 is TGTGCCAGCAGTCCTCCGTGGGCTACGGGGGCTTTCTTT.

The chain employs TRBV21-1 and TRBJ2-6; the table gives TRBD1 as D, unverified against the DNA. TRBV21-1 is an annotated pseudogene. The CDR3 runs 17 residues. As DNA, the CDR3 is TGTGCCAGCAGCAAAGCGCAGTTGTTGACTGGGGCCAACGTCCTGACTTTC. Protein: CASSKAQLLTGANVLTF.

This chain connects TRBV29-1 to TRBJ1-1; tentatively, D is TRBD1 (6 bases). Germline CDR1 reads SQVTM; CDR2 reads ANQGSEA. The CDR3 length is 13 residues. Trimming took off 7 bases at V and 1 base at J, with 13 bases between the two ends. The CDR3 coding sequence is TGCAGCGCTATTCAGGGGCGGAACACTGAAGCTTTCTTT. Protein sequence: CSAIQGRNTEAFF.

The chain uses TRBV5-4 and TRBJ2-7; TRBD1 matches 9 bases. The ends lost 3 bases at V and 5 bases at J; junction bases unmatched: 9. Germline loops: CDR1 SGHNT, CDR2 YYREEE (reference sequence). The CDR3 extends over 15 amino acids. The DNA for the CDR3 is TGTGCCAGCAGCTCGCATGGGACAGGGCTACACGAGCAGTACTTC. It is translated as CASSSHGTGLHEQYF.

The V and J genes are TRBV7-9 and TRBJ2-7, with D possibly matching TRBD1 (6 bases). Trimming left V 2 bases short and J 5 bases short, with 10 bases between. Germline V gives CDR1 SEHNR, CDR2 FQNEAQ (reference sequence). This CDR3 contains 13 residues. CDR3 DNA: TGTGCCAGCAGCTTACAGGGGCAAAACGAGCAGTACTTC. It yields the protein CASSLQGQNEQYF.

The V call is TRBV19, the J call TRBJ1-2, with a possible D match to TRBD1 (6 bases). V was cut by 4 bases and J by 2 bases, with 8 bases left in between. CDR1 and CDR2 (germline): LNHDA, SQIVND (reference sequence). The CDR3 is made up of 13 amino acids. The CDR3 DNA sequence: TGTGCCAGTAGTACCCAGGGGAACTATGGCTACACCTTC. Translating it yields CASSTQGNYGYTF.

This clone appeared a single time. The chain joins TRBV5-1 to TRBJ2-3, with 8 nucleotides matching TRBD2. CDR1 is SGHRS, CDR2 YFSETQ, per germline. The CDR3 spans 15 residues. After removal of 2 bases from V and 5 bases from J, the junction contained 7 bases not matched to a gene. The CDR3 nucleotides read TGCGCCAGCAGCTTACTAGCGGACATAAAAGATACGCAGTATTTT. Its translation: CASSLLADIKDTQYF.

This chain uses TRBV7-3 with TRBJ2-1, with D perhaps matching TRBD1 (7 bases). The length of the CDR3 is 16 residues. The V gene's germline CDR1 is SGHTA and CDR2 FQGTGA. The ends were cut back, 0 bases at V and 7 bases at J, with 16 bases in the middle. The CDR3 region has the DNA TGTGCCAGCAGCTTAACAGGAGCGACAGGGACTAATGAGCAGTTCTTC. This codes for CASSLTGATGTNEQFF.

This chain links TRBV16 with TRBJ1-2; unclear D gene. Trimming stripped 4 bases from V and 4 bases from J, with 16 bases between. Germline CDR1 KGHSY, CDR2 FQNENV. The CDR3 runs 15 residues. CDR3: CASSLSRSGGYGYTF. Here the CDR3 DNA reads TGTGCCAGCAGCCTCTCCCGCTCGGGTGGCTATGGCTACACCTTC.

The gene calls are TRBV19 and TRBJ2-7; 7 bases fit TRBD1. This CDR3 region has 15 residues. V trimming: 5 bases; J trimming: 0 bases; junction bases outside the gene matches: 7. Germline V gives CDR1 LNHDA, CDR2 SQIVND (reference sequence). CDR3 DNA sequence: TGTGCCAGTAGTCCGGGACAGCTTCTCTCCTACGAGCAGTACTTC. This gives the protein CASSPGQLLSYEQYF.

The chain joins TRBV5-4 to TRBJ1-2; D unclear. This CDR3 has 12 amino acids. The ends were cut back, 6 bases at V and 6 bases at J, with 12 bases in the middle. Looked up from germline, CDR1 is SGHNT and CDR2 is YYREEE (reference sequence). The DNA of the CDR3 is TGTGCCAGCACCGTAGACTTGGATGGCTACACCTTC. The encoded protein is CASTVDLDGYTF.

The chain is built from TRBV5-1 and TRBJ2-3; D not resolved. The length of the CDR3 is 14 residues. CDR1 is SGHRS and CDR2 is YFSETQ in the germline V gene. V lost 0 bases to trimming and J lost 0 bases, with 5 bases between them. DNA for the CDR3: TGCGCCAGCAGCTTGGCGCAGAGCACAGATACGCAGTATTTT. It codes for CASSLAQSTDTQYF.

This rearrangement joins TRBV5-1 to TRBJ2-7; 10 positions agree with TRBD1. Germline lookup yields CDR1 SGHRS and CDR2 YFSETQ. The CDR3 loop spans 15 amino acids. V gave up 7 bases and J gave up 4 bases; unmatched junction bases: 11. CDR3 sequence: CASGDRGPGGYEQYF. Written as DNA, the CDR3 is TGCGCCAGCGGGGACAGGGGCCCGGGGGGTTACGAGCAGTACTTC.

The chain is built from TRBV20-1 and TRBJ1-2; D possibly corresponds to TRBD1 (6 bases). The CDR3 is 13 residues long. The V and J ends lost 5 bases and 5 bases respectively, with 15 bases between them. From germline, CDR1 is DFQATT and CDR2 SNEGSKA (reference sequence). The CDR3 sequence: CSAGGQTFYGYTF. CDR3 coding DNA: TGCAGTGCTGGTGGACAGACCTTTTATGGCTACACCTTC.

This chain connects TRBV11-2 to TRBJ2-1, with TRBD2 identical over 10 bases. This CDR3 is built from 14 residues. With V trimmed by 2 bases and J by 10 bases, 5 bases remained unmatched. Germline V gene data show CDR1 as SGHAT and CDR2 as FQNNGV. CDR3 sequence: CASSLKAGGGEQFF. The CDR3 coding sequence is TGTGCCAGCAGCTTAAAAGCGGGAGGGGGCGAGCAGTTCTTC.

This chain connects TRBV5-1 to TRBJ1-3; no firm D call. Germline values: CDR1 SGHRS, CDR2 YFSETQ. V gave up 4 bases and J gave up 4 bases, with 15 bases separating them. The CDR3 has 15 amino acids. CDR3 nucleotides: TGCGCCAGCAGCCCGGACCGGGGATCCGGAAACACCATATATTTT. This translates into CASSPDRGSGNTIYF. Supplemented by reference TRBV5-1 and TRBJ1-3, the full variable domain reads KAGVTQTPRYLIKTRGQQVTLSCSPISGHRSVSWYQQTPGQGLQFLFEYFSETQRNKGNFPGRFSGRQFSNSRSEMNVSTLELGDSALYLCASSPDRGSGNTIYFGEGSWLTVV.

The count of this clone is one. The V call is TRBV6-5, the J call TRBJ1-3; TRBD1 might be the D (6 bases). CDR3 size: 15 residues. Trimming took off 5 bases at V and 0 bases at J, with 11 bases between the two ends. Looked up from germline, CDR1 is MNHEY and CDR2 is SVGAGI. As DNA, the CDR3 is TGTGCCAGCAGTCTTAGACAGGCCTCTGGAAACACCATATATTTT. This gives the protein CASSLRQASGNTIYF.

The rearrangement joins TRBV4-1 to TRBJ2-1, with D possibly TRBD2 on 6 matching bases. This CDR3 has 12 amino acids. Trimming shortened V by 4 bases and J by 8 bases, and 9 bases separated the two germline ends. Per the germline V gene, CDR1 is MGHRA and CDR2 is YSYEKL. The CDR3 protein is CASSRVADEQFF. CDR3 DNA sequence: TGCGCCAGCAGCCGGGTAGCGGATGAGCAGTTCTTC.